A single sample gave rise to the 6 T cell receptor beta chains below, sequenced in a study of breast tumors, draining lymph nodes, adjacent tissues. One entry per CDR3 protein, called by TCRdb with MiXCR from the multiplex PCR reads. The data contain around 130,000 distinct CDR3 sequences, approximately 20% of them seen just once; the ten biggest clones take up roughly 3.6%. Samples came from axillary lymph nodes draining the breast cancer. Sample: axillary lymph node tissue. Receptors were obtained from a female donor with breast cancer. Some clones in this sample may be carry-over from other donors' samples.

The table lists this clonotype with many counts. Here the CDR3 reads CASSFGGSGQPQHF. For the CDR3, the DNA is TGTGCCAGCAGTTTCGGGGGATCGGGTCAGCCCCAGCATTTT. V is TRBV2 and J is TRBJ1-5, with D tentatively TRBD1 (5 bases). Germline V gene data show CDR1 as SNHLY and CDR2 as FYNNEI. Trimming removed 5 bases from V and 6 bases from J, with 14 bases in between. This CDR3 is built from 14 residues.

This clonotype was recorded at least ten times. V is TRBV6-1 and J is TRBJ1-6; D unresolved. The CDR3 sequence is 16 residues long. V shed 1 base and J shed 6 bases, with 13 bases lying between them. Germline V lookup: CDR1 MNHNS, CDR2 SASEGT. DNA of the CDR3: TGTGCCAGCAGTGAAGATCCGGGCAGATCTAATTCACCCCTCCACTTT. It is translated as CASSEDPGRSNSPLHF.

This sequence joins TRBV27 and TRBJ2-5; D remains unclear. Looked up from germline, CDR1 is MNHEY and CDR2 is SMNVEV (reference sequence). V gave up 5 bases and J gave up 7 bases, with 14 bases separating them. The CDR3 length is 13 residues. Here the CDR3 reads CASSPRVGGTQYF. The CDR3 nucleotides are TGTGCCAGCAGTCCCCGGGTTGGCGGGACCCAGTACTTC.

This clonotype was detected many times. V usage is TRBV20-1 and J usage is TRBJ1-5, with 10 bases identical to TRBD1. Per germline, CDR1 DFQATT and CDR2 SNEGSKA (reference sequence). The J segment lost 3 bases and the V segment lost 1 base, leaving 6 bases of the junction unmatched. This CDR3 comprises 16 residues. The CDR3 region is CSARVPTGGVNQPQHF. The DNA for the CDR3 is TGCAGTGCTAGAGTCCCGACAGGGGGCGTCAATCAGCCCCAGCATTTT.

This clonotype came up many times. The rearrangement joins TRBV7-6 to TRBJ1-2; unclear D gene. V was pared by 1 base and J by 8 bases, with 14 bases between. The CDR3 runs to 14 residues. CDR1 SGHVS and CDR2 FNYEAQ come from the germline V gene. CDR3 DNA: TGTGCCAGCAGCTTAGATGTCTCGGGTCGCGGCTACACCTTC. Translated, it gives CASSLDVSGRGYTF.

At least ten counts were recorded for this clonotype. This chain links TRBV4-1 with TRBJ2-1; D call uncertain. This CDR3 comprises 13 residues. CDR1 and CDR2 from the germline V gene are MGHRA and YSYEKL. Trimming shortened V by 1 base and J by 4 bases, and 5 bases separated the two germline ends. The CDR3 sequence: CASSQAQYNEQFF. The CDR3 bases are TGCGCCAGCAGCCAAGCCCAGTACAATGAGCAGTTCTTC.